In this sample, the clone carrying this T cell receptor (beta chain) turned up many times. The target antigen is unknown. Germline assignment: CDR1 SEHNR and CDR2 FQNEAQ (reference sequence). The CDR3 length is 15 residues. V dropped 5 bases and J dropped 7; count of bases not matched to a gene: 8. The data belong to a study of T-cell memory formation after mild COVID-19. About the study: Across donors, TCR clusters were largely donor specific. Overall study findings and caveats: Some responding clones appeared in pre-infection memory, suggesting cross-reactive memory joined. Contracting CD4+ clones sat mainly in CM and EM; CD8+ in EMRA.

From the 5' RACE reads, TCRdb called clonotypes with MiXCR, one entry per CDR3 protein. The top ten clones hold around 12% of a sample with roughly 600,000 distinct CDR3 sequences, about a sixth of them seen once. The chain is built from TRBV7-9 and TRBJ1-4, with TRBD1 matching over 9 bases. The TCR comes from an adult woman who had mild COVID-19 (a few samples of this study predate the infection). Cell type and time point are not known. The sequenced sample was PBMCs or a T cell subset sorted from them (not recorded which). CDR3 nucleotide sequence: TGTGCCAGCAGCCAAACAGGGGGCCTCGGTGAAAAACTGTTTTTT. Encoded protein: CASSQTGGLGEKLFF. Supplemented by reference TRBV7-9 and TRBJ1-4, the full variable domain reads DTGVSQNPRHKITKRGQNVTFRCDPISEHNRLYWYRQTLGQGPEFLTYFQNEAQLEKSRLLSDRFSAERPKGSFSTLEIQRTEQGDSAMYLCASSQTGGLGEKLFFGSGTQLSVL.